The entry below describes one T cell receptor beta chain. In Seattle, patients joined the study during active infection and were tracked longitudinally. Clones were read by immunoSEQ multiplex PCR, and TCRdb kept only the in-frame ones, dropping some. There are around 200,000 clones in the sample; under 90% occur only once, and 18% lies in the top ten. The data originate from a study of blood T cell repertoires in COVID-19. Whole-study context: Nucleic acid was either cDNA or gDNA, and it came from T cells, B-cell-depleted T cells, or PBMCs.

Trimming took 4 bases from V and 5 from J; bases not matched to a gene: 5. Germline lookup yields CDR1 LNHNV and CDR2 YYDKDF (reference sequence). The CDR3 contains 14 residues. This TCR was sampled from a person aged 65 to 85 with COVID-19, enrolled during active disease. This chain connects TRBV15 to TRBJ2-1, with 7 bases that match TRBD1. The material sequenced was peripheral blood. The CDR3 spells CATSTWDRHNEQFF. The CDR3 DNA reads as TGTGCCACCAGCACTTGGGACAGACACAATGAGCAGTTCTTC.